The rows below give T cell receptor beta chains drawn from one sample of a study of cytomegalovirus exposure and HLA in healthy donors. TCRdb's copy holds only in-frame clones and misses some; the assay was immunoSEQ multiplex PCR. Here the sample table reports 110,000 to 150,000 clones. Sample: PBMCs. The receptor set was obtained from a male donor in good health and CMV-seronegative. Each CDR3 is given with its conserved first and last residue. The D gene is left open where the match is weak.

V gene: TRBV6-5; D gene: TRBD2; J gene: TRBJ2-4; CDR3 protein: CASSYLRTSGENIQYF; CDR3 DNA: TGTGCCAGCAGTTACCTGCGGACTAGCGGGGAAAACATTCAGTACTTC
V gene: TRBV18; D gene: TRBD1; J gene: TRBJ1-3; CDR3 protein: CASSRDSLFSGNTIYF; CDR3 DNA: TGTGCCAGCTCACGGGACAGCCTATTCTCTGGAAACACCATATATTTT
V gene: TRBV11-2; D gene: .; J gene: TRBJ2-3; CDR3 protein: CASSLEGAGADTQYF; CDR3 DNA: TGTGCCAGCAGCTTGGAGGGGGCCGGCGCAGATACGCAGTATTTT
V gene: TRBV30; D gene: .; J gene: TRBJ2-7; CDR3 protein: CAWSVTPYGEQYF; CDR3 DNA: TGTGCCTGGAGTGTAACCCCCTACGGGGAGCAGTACTTC
V gene: TRBV6-4; D gene: .; J gene: TRBJ2-2; CDR3 protein: CASSALQGEGAGELFF; CDR3 DNA: TGTGCCAGCAGTGCCCTACAGGGTGAGGGCGCCGGGGAGCTGTTTTTT
V gene: TRBV30; D gene: TRBD2; J gene: TRBJ2-5; CDR3 protein: CAWSVGLAGGRETQYF; CDR3 DNA: TGTGCCTGGAGTGTAGGACTAGCGGGGGGTCGAGAGACCCAGTACTTC
V gene: TRBV6-5; D gene: .; J gene: TRBJ1-1; CDR3 protein: CASSTGQLAFF; CDR3 DNA: TGTGCCAGCAGTACCGGACAGTTGGCTTTCTTT
V gene: TRBV15; D gene: TRBD1; J gene: TRBJ2-1; CDR3 protein: CATSRGVGQDNEQFF; CDR3 DNA: TGTGCCACCAGCAGAGGGGTCGGACAGGACAATGAGCAGTTCTTC
V gene: TRBV2; D gene: TRBD1; J gene: TRBJ2-7; CDR3 protein: CASSEDRVYYEQYF; CDR3 DNA: TGTGCCAGCAGTGAGGACAGGGTCTACTACGAGCAGTACTTC
V gene: TRBV29-1; D gene: .; J gene: TRBJ2-7; CDR3 protein: CSVFPTGPTAEQYF; CDR3 DNA: TGCAGCGTTTTCCCGACAGGCCCAACTGCAGAGCAGTACTTC
V gene: TRBV10-3; D gene: TRBD2; J gene: TRBJ2-5; CDR3 protein: CAISLGAGETQYF; CDR3 DNA: TGTGCCATCAGTCTAGGAGCGGGGGAGACCCAGTACTTC
V gene: TRBV18; D gene: .; J gene: TRBJ1-2; CDR3 protein: CASSPEEAYGYTF; CDR3 DNA: TGTGCCAGCTCACCCGAGGAAGCCTATGGCTACACCTTC
V gene: TRBV2; D gene: .; J gene: TRBJ1-2; CDR3 protein: CASNLGVGTGYTF; CDR3 DNA: TGTGCCAGCAACCTCGGGGTTGGCACTGGCTACACCTTC
V gene: TRBV9; D gene: .; J gene: TRBJ2-7; CDR3 protein: CASSSSTGVASEQYF; CDR3 DNA: TGTGCCAGCAGCAGTTCGACGGGGGTTGCCTCCGAGCAGTACTTC
V gene: TRBV5-5; D gene: TRBD1; J gene: TRBJ1-2; CDR3 protein: CASSLNRGSYGYTF; CDR3 DNA: TGTGCCAGCAGCTTGAACAGGGGGTCTTATGGCTACACCTTC
V gene: TRBV2; D gene: TRBD1; J gene: TRBJ1-2; CDR3 protein: CASSEWGQINYGYTF; CDR3 DNA: TGTGCCAGCAGTGAATGGGGACAGATAAACTATGGCTACACCTTC
V gene: TRBV18; D gene: TRBD1; J gene: TRBJ2-1; CDR3 protein: CASRGTGFVNEQFF; CDR3 DNA: TGTGCCAGCCGAGGGACAGGGTTTGTAAATGAGCAGTTCTTC
V gene: TRBV5-1; D gene: TRBD2; J gene: TRBJ2-2; CDR3 protein: CASSPRTINAAGTSGRAGELFF; CDR3 DNA: TGCGCCAGCAGCCCGCGGACAATTAACGCTGCCGGGACTAGCGGGAGGGCCGGGGAGCTGTTTTTT
V gene: TRBV5-4; D gene: .; J gene: TRBJ2-7; CDR3 protein: CASSLESGYEQYF; CDR3 DNA: TGTGCCAGCAGCTTGGAGTCGGGGTACGAGCAGTACTTC
V gene: TRBV5-1; D gene: TRBD2; J gene: TRBJ2-5; CDR3 protein: CASSLVTSGGAYQETQYF; CDR3 DNA: TGCGCCAGCAGCTTGGTTACTAGCGGGGGCGCTTACCAAGAGACCCAGTACTTC
V gene: TRBV2; D gene: .; J gene: TRBJ1-2; CDR3 protein: CASSGQETNYGYTF; CDR3 DNA: TGTGCCAGCAGCGGTCAGGAAACAAACTATGGCTACACCTTC
V gene: TRBV6-5; D gene: TRBD1; J gene: TRBJ2-7; CDR3 protein: CASSLGQGAGEQYF; CDR3 DNA: TGTGCCAGTTCGTTGGGACAGGGGGCTGGAGAGCAGTACTTC
V gene: TRBV13; D gene: TRBD2; J gene: TRBJ2-7; CDR3 protein: CASSSPSGGYEQYF; CDR3 DNA: TGTGCCAGCAGCTCCCCCAGCGGGGGCTACGAGCAGTACTTC
V gene: TRBV14; D gene: .; J gene: TRBJ2-7; CDR3 protein: CASSQESGSEQYF; CDR3 DNA: TGTGCCAGCAGCCAAGAGAGTGGGAGCGAGCAGTACTTC
V gene: TRBV19; D gene: .; J gene: TRBJ2-7; CDR3 protein: CASSIGSSYEQYF; CDR3 DNA: TGTGCCAGTAGTATTGGCAGCTCCTACGAGCAGTACTTC
V gene: TRBV2; D gene: .; J gene: TRBJ1-2; CDR3 protein: CARKEGAGDYGYTF; CDR3 DNA: TGTGCCCGTAAAGAGGGAGCAGGGGACTATGGCTACACCTTC
V gene: TRBV4-3; D gene: .; J gene: TRBJ2-7; CDR3 protein: CASSQDSKIYEQYF; CDR3 DNA: TGCGCCAGCAGCCAAGATAGCAAAATCTACGAGCAGTACTTC
V gene: TRBV27; D gene: TRBD1; J gene: TRBJ1-2; CDR3 protein: CASSVARQGTPREGYTF; CDR3 DNA: TGTGCCAGCAGTGTAGCTCGACAGGGGACTCCGAGGGAAGGCTACACCTTC
V gene: TRBV6-1; D gene: TRBD1; J gene: TRBJ1-2; CDR3 protein: CASSGTVWGYTF; CDR3 DNA: TGTGCCAGCAGCGGGACAGTCTGGGGCTACACCTTC
V gene: TRBV15; D gene: .; J gene: TRBJ2-7; CDR3 protein: CATSRDPSAYEQYF; CDR3 DNA: TGTGCCACCAGCAGAGACCCGTCCGCCTACGAGCAGTACTTC
V gene: TRBV11-3; D gene: TRBD1; J gene: TRBJ2-4; CDR3 protein: CASSDRGKSQYF; CDR3 DNA: TGTGCCAGCAGCGACAGGGGGAAGAGTCAGTACTTC